A single sample gave rise to the 23 T cell receptor beta chains below, sequenced in a study of blood T cells in healthy people across ages. The second PCR ran roughly 7 to 12 cycles with a sample-barcoded 5' primer and J-beta primers. Each CDR3 protein is one row after TCRdb ran MiXCR on the 5' RACE reads. The sample has approximately 1.5 million distinct CDR3 sequences; about 45% are singletons. Material: blood. These TCRs come from a young woman in good health.

The rearrangement joins TRBV29-1 to TRBJ2-3; D not certain. The CDR3 has 16 residues. V was shortened by 1 base and J by 0 bases, with 14 bases between the two germline ends. From germline, CDR1 is SQVTM and CDR2 ANQGSEA. The CDR3 DNA sequence: TGCAGCGTTGAAGGAGAGGCCCGAGGAAGCACAGATACGCAGTATTTT. It encodes CSVEGEARGSTDTQYF.

This clonotype was seen a handful of times. The chain employs TRBV7-2 and TRBJ2-3; 7 bases fit TRBD1. V dropped 4 bases and J dropped 6; count of bases not matched to a gene: 7. The CDR3 consists of 14 residues. Germline CDR1 SGHTA, CDR2 FQGNSA. CDR3 sequence reads: CASSSRTGPDTQYF. The CDR3 DNA reads as TGTGCCAGCAGCTCTAGGACAGGCCCGGATACGCAGTATTTT.

V and J are TRBV20-1 and TRBJ1-6; tentatively, D is TRBD1 (5 bases). With 3 bases removed from V and 9 bases from J, the gap between germline ends came to 12 bases. Germline lookup yields CDR1 DFQATT and CDR2 SNEGSKA (reference sequence). The CDR3 consists of 13 residues. The CDR3 DNA reads TGCAGTGCTAGTCCTTCGCAGGGTTCACCCCTCCACTTT. This codes for CSASPSQGSPLHF.

This clonotype has only a few counts. The rearrangement links TRBV11-2 to TRBJ2-7; 11 bases are shared with TRBD2. This CDR3 region has 17 residues. V shed 2 bases and J 0 bases; nucleotides not matched to a gene: 6. Germline V gene lookup returns CDR1 SGHAT and CDR2 FQNNGV. The CDR3 loop reads CASSLRLAGGTSYEQYF. CDR3 bases: TGTGCCAGCAGCTTACGCCTAGCGGGGGGAACCTCCTACGAGCAGTACTTC.

This clonotype came up a few times. The chain links TRBV6-2 or TRBV6-3 to TRBJ2-1, with TRBD1 matching 8 bases. The CDR3 runs to 14 residues. Trimming took 2 bases from V and 9 from J; bases not matched to a gene: 6. Looked up from germline, CDR1 is MNHEY and CDR2 is SVGEGT. The CDR3 loop is CASSYLTGVGEQFF. CDR3 coding DNA: TGTGCCAGCAGTTACCTGACAGGGGTGGGTGAGCAGTTCTTC.

V is TRBV2 and J is TRBJ2-3; 7 nucleotides line up with TRBD2. Germline CDR1 and CDR2: SNHLY and FYNNEI. The V gene end was trimmed by 5 bases and the J gene end by 0 bases; junction bases not matched to a gene: 8. CDR3 size: 16 residues. As DNA, the CDR3 is TGTGCCAGCAGTTCCAGACTAGCAGATAGCACAGATACGCAGTATTTT. Its translation: CASSSRLADSTDTQYF. Drawing the rest from reference TRBV2 and TRBJ2-3, the complete variable domain is EPEVTQTPSHQVTQMGQEVILRCVPISNHLYFYWYRQILGQKVEFLVSFYNNEISEKSEIFDDQFSVERPDGSNFTLKIRSTKLEDSAMYFCASSSRLADSTDTQYFGPGTRLTVL.

V is TRBV20-1 and J is TRBJ2-1; TRBD2 agrees at 9 bases. This CDR3 is built from 16 residues. The J segment lost 8 bases and the V segment lost 5 bases, leaving 16 bases of the junction unmatched. Per germline, CDR1 DFQATT and CDR2 SNEGSKA (reference sequence). The CDR3 nucleotides are TGCAGTGCTTCTCTAACCGGGACTAGCAGGAGCGATGAGCAGTTCTTC. Encoded protein: CSASLTGTSRSDEQFF.

This CDR3 is CASSSILTDHTEAFF. In nucleotides, the CDR3 is TGTGCCAGCAGCTCGATCCTGACAGACCACACTGAAGCTTTCTTT. The chain links TRBV7-9 to TRBJ1-1, with D perhaps matching TRBD1 (5 bases). CDR1 is SEHNR, CDR2 FQNEAQ, per germline (reference sequence). There are 15 residues in the CDR3. Deletions cut 4 bases from V and 3 bases from J, with 15 bases between.

This chain uses TRBV27 with TRBJ1-1, with 8 bases identical to TRBD1. Trimming removed 2 bases from V and 1 base from J; junction bases left unmatched: 6. The germline gives CDR1 MNHEY, CDR2 SMNVEV (reference sequence). This CDR3 has 16 amino acids. Here the CDR3 reads CASSLLFGTGNTEAFF. The CDR3 DNA follows: TGTGCCAGCAGTTTACTGTTCGGGACAGGGAACACTGAAGCTTTCTTT.

The chain recombines TRBV20-1 with TRBJ2-7, with TRBD1 as a possible D gene (7 bases). The tail of the sequence fits TRBJ2-5 better, so the J call may be wrong. The CDR3 runs 14 residues. CDR1 is DFQATT, CDR2 SNEGSKA, per germline (reference sequence). Here the CDR3 DNA reads TGCAGTGCGAGGGACTCAGGGGGTTCAAAGACCCAGTACTTC. Translated, it gives CSARDSGGSKTQYF.

This clonotype occurred a few times. V usage is TRBV12-3 or TRBV12-4 and J usage is TRBJ2-7; 8 bases line up with TRBD2. J gave up 5 bases and V 1 base, and 4 bases lay outside the gene matches. The CDR3 is 14 amino acids. The CDR3 DNA sequence: TGTGCCAGCAGTTTAGTTGGTAGCGGGGACGAGCAGTACTTC. Translating it yields CASSLVGSGDEQYF.

This clonotype was seen a handful of times. The chain joins TRBV28 to TRBJ1-2; no reliable D call. The CDR3 totals 12 residues. CDR1 and CDR2 (germline): MDHEN, SYDVKM. V lost 8 bases, J lost 1 base, and 8 bases lay in between. This CDR3 is CASLRSNYGYTF. The CDR3 DNA sequence: TGTGCCAGCCTCAGGAGTAACTATGGCTACACCTTC.

Only a few counts were recorded for this clonotype. V and J are TRBV4-3 and TRBJ2-5; TRBD2 might be the D (8 bases). The end of the DNA is better explained by TRBJ2-7, so the J call may be wrong. Germline assignment: CDR1 LGHNA and CDR2 YSLEER. The CDR3 runs to 15 residues. CDR3 nucleotide sequence: TGCGCCAGCAGCCAAGATCGGGAGGGGGCCAACGAGCAGTACTTC. Encoded protein: CASSQDREGANEQYF.

This clonotype was picked up many times. The chain combines TRBV7-8 with TRBJ2-3; D is uncertain. This CDR3 comprises 12 residues. Germline lookup yields CDR1 SGHVS and CDR2 FQNEAQ. V gave up 5 bases and J gave up 8 bases, with 11 bases separating them. Written as DNA, the CDR3 is TGTGCCAGCAGCCCTCCCGGCGGTACGCAGTATTTT. Translated: CASSPPGGTQYF.

The chain uses TRBV9 and TRBJ2-7; 8 positions match TRBD1. The CDR3 spans 14 residues. The junction had 3 bases not matched to a gene; V was cut back by 3 bases and J by 1 base. The germline V gene has CDR1 SGDLS and CDR2 YYNGEE. The CDR3 is CASSGRQGSYEQYF. CDR3 in DNA: TGTGCCAGCAGCGGGAGACAGGGGTCCTACGAGCAGTACTTC.

The chain is built from TRBV5-1 and TRBJ2-1, with TRBD2 matching over 10 bases. The CDR3 has 14 residues. Germline values: CDR1 SGHRS, CDR2 YFSETQ. After removal of 0 bases from V and 9 bases from J, the junction contained 3 bases not matched to a gene. The CDR3 sequence: CASSLASGSSEQFF. The CDR3 DNA follows: TGCGCCAGCAGCTTGGCTAGCGGGAGTAGTGAGCAGTTCTTC.

This clonotype was observed a few times. The chain employs TRBV6-5 and TRBJ2-7; 7 nucleotides match TRBD2. The length of the CDR3 is 11 residues. Germline CDR1 and CDR2: MNHEY and SVGAGI. The chain's CDR3 is CATREQYEQYF. The CDR3, as DNA: TGTGCGACGCGGGAGCAATACGAGCAGTACTTC.

This clonotype came up a few times. CDR3 residues: CASRGGAGEIYEQFF. In nucleotides, the CDR3 is TGTGCCAGCAGAGGGGGAGCGGGAGAAATCTATGAGCAGTTCTTC. V and J are TRBV27 and TRBJ2-1; TRBD2 matches at 8 bases. Germline lookup yields CDR1 MNHEY and CDR2 SMNVEV (reference sequence). Germline trimming cut 6 bases from V and 8 bases from J; bases unmatched to any gene: 12. The length of the CDR3 is 15 residues.

Only a few counts were recorded for this clonotype. J is TRBJ2-3 and V is TRBV25-1; a possible D gene is TRBD1 (5 bases). Deletions cut 4 bases from V and 2 bases from J, with 13 bases between. Germline V CDR1 and CDR2: MGHDK, SYGVNS. The length of the CDR3 is 15 residues. The CDR3 DNA sequence: TGTGCCAGCAGTGCCCATAAACAGGTCACAGATACGCAGTATTTT. It encodes CASSAHKQVTDTQYF.

V is TRBV20-1 and J is TRBJ1-2; D is ambiguous. CDR1 is DFQATT, CDR2 SNEGSKA, per germline (reference sequence). V lost 6 bases and J 1 base, leaving 6 bases between the germline ends. The CDR3 covers 11 residues. CDR3 amino acids: CSATNNYGYTF. CDR3 nucleotides: TGCAGTGCCACCAATAACTATGGCTACACCTTC.

This clonotype was observed a few times. The J gene is TRBJ2-1, the V gene TRBV6-1, with TRBD1 matching over 10 bases. The germline V gene has CDR1 MNHNS and CDR2 SASEGT. The CDR3 contains 13 residues. J lost 9 bases, V lost 10 bases, and 9 bases had no gene match. CDR3 protein: CATSGQGITEQFF. The CDR3 nucleotides read TGTGCCACCTCGGGACAGGGGATTACTGAGCAGTTCTTC.

V and J are TRBV29-1 and TRBJ2-1, with 7 bases that match TRBD2. Judging by the DNA end, TRBJ2-7 fits better; the J call may be wrong. CDR1 SQVTM and CDR2 ANQGSEA come from the germline V gene. The CDR3 has 16 residues. In DNA form, the CDR3 reads TGCAGCGTTGAATTTGGCGGGGGAAGCTCCTACAATGAGCAGTACTTC. Encoded protein: CSVEFGGGSSYNEQYF.

The J gene is TRBJ1-1, the V gene TRBV7-8, with no clear D. Germline V gene sequence: CDR1 SGHVS, CDR2 FQNEAQ. V lost 5 bases and J 1 base, leaving 17 bases between the germline ends. CDR3 length equals 16 residues. CDR3 sequence reads: CASSLRRQGGNTEAFF. CDR3 nucleotide sequence: TGTGCCAGCAGCCTTCGCCGACAAGGAGGGAACACTGAAGCTTTCTTT. Drawing the rest from reference TRBV7-8 and TRBJ1-1, the complete variable domain is GAGVSQSPRYKVAKRGQDVALRCDPISGHVSLFWYQQALGQGPEFLTYFQNEAQLDKSGLPSDRFFAERPEGSVSTLKIQRTQQEDSAVYLCASSLRRQGGNTEAFFGQGTRLTVV.